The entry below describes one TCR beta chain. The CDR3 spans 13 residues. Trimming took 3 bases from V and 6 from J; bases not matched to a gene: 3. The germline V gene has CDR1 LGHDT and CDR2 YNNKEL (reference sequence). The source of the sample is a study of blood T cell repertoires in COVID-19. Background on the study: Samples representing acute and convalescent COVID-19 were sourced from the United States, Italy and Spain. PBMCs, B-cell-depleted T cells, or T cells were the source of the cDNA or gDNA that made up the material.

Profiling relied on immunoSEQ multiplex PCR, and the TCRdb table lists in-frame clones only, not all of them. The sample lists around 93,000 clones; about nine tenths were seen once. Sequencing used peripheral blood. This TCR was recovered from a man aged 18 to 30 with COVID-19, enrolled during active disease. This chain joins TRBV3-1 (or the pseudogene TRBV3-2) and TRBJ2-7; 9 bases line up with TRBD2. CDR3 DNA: TGTGCCAGCAGCCAGAGGCGGGAGGGCGAGCAGTACTTC. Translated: CASSQRREGEQYF.